Ten or more counts support the clone carrying this T cell receptor (beta chain). What it binds is unknown. The junction departs from germline at one end; a sequencing error may be responsible. Every patient underwent thyroid surgery untreated. This record belongs to a study of metastatic and nonmetastatic thyroid tumors. Overall study: From malignant and benign thyroid patients, repertoires in blood and in tumor or nodule tissue were compared.

Study results and caveats: In both blood and tumor samples, TCR beta diversity was reported significantly higher for malignant than benign nodules.

Per the study methods: CDR3 differences across clinicopathological groups were used to build a distant-metastasis classifier for papillary thyroid cancer. TCRdb re-analyzed the PCR reads using MiXCR. TCRdb assigned the V and J calls; the authors' analysis was not used. Here the sample spans about 16,000 clones, under 15% being singletons. CDR1 and CDR2 from the germline V gene are SGHVS and FQNEAQ. CDR3 length equals 14 residues. The chain couples TRBV7-8 to TRBJ2-5; 15 nucleotides align to TRBD2. The specimen sequenced was tumor tissue. The sequence was collected from a female donor with papillary thyroid cancer or a benign thyroid nodule (not recorded which). Some clones in this sample may be carry-over from other donors' samples. The CDR3, as DNA: TGTGCCAGCAGCTCGGGACTAGCGGGGGGCGAGGGTCACTTC. Its protein product is CASSSGLAGGEGHF.